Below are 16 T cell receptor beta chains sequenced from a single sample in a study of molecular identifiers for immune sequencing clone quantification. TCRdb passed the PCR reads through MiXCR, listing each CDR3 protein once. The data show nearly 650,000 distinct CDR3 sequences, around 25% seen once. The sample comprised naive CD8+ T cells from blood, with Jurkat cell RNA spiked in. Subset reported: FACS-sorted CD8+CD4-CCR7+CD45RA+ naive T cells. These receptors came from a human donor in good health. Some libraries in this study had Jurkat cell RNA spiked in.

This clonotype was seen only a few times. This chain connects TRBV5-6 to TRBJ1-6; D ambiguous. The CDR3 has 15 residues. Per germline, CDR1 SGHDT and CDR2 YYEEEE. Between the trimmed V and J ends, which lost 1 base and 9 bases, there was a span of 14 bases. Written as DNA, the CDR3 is TGTGCCAGCAGCTTGCAACCGGATGGGATTTCACCCCTCCACTTT. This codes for CASSLQPDGISPLHF.

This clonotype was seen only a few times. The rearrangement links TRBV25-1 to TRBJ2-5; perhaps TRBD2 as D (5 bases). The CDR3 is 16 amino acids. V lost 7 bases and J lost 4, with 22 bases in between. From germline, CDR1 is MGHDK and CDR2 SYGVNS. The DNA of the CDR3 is TGTGCCAGCACTCCGCCCGACACTCCGGGAATAGAGACCCAGTACTTC. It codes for CASTPPDTPGIETQYF.

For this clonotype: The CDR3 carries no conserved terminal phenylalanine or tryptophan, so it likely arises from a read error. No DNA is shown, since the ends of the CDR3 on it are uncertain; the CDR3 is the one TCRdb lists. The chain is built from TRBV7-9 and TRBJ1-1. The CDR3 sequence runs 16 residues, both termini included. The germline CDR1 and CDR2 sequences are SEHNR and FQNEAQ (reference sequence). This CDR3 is CASSPPPDSGSTEACC.

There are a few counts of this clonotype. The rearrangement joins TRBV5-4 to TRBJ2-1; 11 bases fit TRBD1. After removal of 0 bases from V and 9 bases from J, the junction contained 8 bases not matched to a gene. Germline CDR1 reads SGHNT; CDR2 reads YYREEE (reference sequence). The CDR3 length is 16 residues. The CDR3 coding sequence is TGTGCCAGCAGCTTGGGCAGGACAGGGGGCAATCGTGAGCAGTTCTTC. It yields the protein CASSLGRTGGNREQFF. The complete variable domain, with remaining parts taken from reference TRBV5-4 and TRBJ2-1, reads ETGVTQSPTHLIKTRGQQVTLRCSSQSGHNTVSWYQQALGQGPQFIFQYYREEENGRGNFPPRFSGLQFPNYSSELNVNALELDDSALYLCASSLGRTGGNREQFFGPGTRLTVL.

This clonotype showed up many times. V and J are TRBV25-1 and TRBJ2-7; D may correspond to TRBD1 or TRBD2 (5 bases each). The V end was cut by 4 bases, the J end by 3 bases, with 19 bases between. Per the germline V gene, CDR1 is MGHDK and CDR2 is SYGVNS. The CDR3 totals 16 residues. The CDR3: CASSAGASPLFYEQYF. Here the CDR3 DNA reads TGTGCCAGCAGTGCCGGGGCTAGCCCGCTTTTCTACGAGCAGTACTTC.

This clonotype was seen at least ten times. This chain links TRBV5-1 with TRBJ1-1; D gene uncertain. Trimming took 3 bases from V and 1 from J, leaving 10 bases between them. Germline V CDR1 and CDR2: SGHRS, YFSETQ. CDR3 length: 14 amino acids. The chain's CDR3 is CASSWVAKNTEAFF. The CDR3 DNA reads TGCGCCAGCAGCTGGGTAGCTAAGAACACTGAAGCTTTCTTT.

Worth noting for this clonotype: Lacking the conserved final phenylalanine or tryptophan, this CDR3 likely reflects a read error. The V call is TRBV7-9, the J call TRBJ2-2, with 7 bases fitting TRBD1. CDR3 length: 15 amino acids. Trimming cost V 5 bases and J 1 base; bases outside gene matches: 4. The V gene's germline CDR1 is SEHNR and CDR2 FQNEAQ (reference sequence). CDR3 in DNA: TGTGCCAGCAGCGACTCAGGGGGGAACACCGGGGAGCTGTTTCTT. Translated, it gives CASSDSGGNTGELFL.

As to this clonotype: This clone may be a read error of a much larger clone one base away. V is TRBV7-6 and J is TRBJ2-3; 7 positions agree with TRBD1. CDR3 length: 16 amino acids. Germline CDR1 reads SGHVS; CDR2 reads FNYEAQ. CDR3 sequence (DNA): TGTGCCAGCAGCTTAGTCTGGACAGGTAGCACAGGTACGCAGTATTTT. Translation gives CASSLVWTGSTGTQYF.

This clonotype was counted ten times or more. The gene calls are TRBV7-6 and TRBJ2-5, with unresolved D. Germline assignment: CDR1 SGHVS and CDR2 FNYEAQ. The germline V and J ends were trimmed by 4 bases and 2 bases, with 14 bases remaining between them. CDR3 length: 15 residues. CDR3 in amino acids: CASSSEINIQETQYF. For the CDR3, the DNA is TGTGCCAGCAGCTCCGAGATTAACATTCAAGAGACCCAGTACTTC.

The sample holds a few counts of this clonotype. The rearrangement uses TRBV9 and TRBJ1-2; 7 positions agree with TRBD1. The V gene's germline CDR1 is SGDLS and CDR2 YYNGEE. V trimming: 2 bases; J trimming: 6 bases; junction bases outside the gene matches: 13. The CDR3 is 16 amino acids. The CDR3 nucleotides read TGTGCCAGCAGCGTCTCTCCCGACAGGGAAAGAGATGGCTACACCTTC. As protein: CASSVSPDRERDGYTF.

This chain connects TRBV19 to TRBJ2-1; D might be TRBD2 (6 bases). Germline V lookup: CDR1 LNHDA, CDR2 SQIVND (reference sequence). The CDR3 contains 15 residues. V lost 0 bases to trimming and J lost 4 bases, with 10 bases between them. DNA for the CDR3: TGTGCCAGTAGTATAGATAATCGGGGGTACAATGAGCAGTTCTTC. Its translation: CASSIDNRGYNEQFF.

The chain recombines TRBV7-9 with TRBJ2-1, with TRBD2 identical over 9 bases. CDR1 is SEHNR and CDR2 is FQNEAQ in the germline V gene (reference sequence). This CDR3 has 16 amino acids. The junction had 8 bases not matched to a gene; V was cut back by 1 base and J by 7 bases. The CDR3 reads CASSLGGLAFLNEQFF. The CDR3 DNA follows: TGTGCCAGCAGCTTAGGGGGACTAGCATTTTTGAATGAGCAGTTCTTC. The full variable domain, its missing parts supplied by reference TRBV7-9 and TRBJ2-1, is DTGVSQNPRHKITKRGQNVTFRCDPISEHNRLYWYRQTLGQGPEFLTYFQNEAQLEKSRLLSDRFSAERPKGSFSTLEIQRTEQGDSAMYLCASSLGGLAFLNEQFFGPGTRLTVL.

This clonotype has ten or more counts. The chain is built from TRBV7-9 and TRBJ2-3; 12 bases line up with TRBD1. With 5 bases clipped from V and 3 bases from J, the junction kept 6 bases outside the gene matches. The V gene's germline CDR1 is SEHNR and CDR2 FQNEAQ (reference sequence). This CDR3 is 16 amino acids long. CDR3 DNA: TGTGCCAGCAGCACCGGGACAGGGGGCCGAACAGATACGCAGTATTTT. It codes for CASSTGTGGRTDTQYF.

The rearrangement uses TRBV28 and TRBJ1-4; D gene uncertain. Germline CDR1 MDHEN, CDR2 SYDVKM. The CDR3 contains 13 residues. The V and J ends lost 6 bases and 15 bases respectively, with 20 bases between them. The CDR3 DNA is TGTGCCAGCAGAAAAGAGAATAGAAAATGGTTGTTTTTT. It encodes CASRKENRKWLFF.

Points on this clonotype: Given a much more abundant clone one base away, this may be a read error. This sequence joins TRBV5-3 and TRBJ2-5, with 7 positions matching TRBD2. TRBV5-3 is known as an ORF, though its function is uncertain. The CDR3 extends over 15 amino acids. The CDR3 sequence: CASSSGLEREEAQYF. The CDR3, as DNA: TGTGCCAGCAGCTCTGGACTGGAGCGGGAAGAGGCCCAGTACTTC.

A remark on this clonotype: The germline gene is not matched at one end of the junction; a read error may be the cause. The CDR3 sequence is CANSIGLTEAFF. The CDR3, as DNA: TGTGCCAATAGTATTGGTCTCACTGAAGCTTTCTTT. V usage is TRBV19 and J usage is TRBJ1-1; D remains unclear. Germline lookup yields CDR1 LNHDA and CDR2 SQIVND (reference sequence). The CDR3 extends over 12 amino acids.